Listed below are T cell receptor beta chains from one sample, sequenced in a study of cytotoxic CD8 clonotypes in ibrutinib-treated CLL. The assay was immunoSEQ multiplex PCR, and TCRdb's table has in-frame clones only and misses some. The profile shows some 150,000 clones, more than 75% of them singletons. Sequencing used PBMCs, obtained after 36 months of ibrutinib treatment. These receptors were obtained from a human donor with chronic lymphocytic leukemia. CDR3s include the opening cysteine and the closing phenylalanine or tryptophan. Rows give clone size only sometimes, using once, few, many, or a class for an expanded clone.

V	size	J	CDR3
TRBV19	.	TRBJ2-1	CASSIAAGHEQFF
TRBV18	.	TRBJ1-2	CASSPEGQGGYTF
TRBV7-9	few	TRBJ1-3	CASSFSGNTIYF
TRBV29-1	.	TRBJ2-5	CSVGDRGQETQYF
TRBV6-5	once	TRBJ1-2	CASSYVASANYGYTF
TRBV5-6	.	TRBJ2-7	CASSFGTNEQYF
TRBV4-1	.	TRBJ2-7	CASSPSRPRVEQYF
TRBV5-1	.	TRBJ1-1	CASSFEAVLVGTEAFF
TRBV5-4	.	TRBJ2-1	CASSQLDYNEQFF
TRBV6-5	few	TRBJ2-1	CASSSDPPHEQFF
TRBV7-9	.	TRBJ1-2	CVWAADNYGYTF
TRBV12-5	.	TRBJ2-3	CASGPDGPSTDTQYF
TRBV4-1	.	TRBJ1-1	CASSPGVTYLGTEAFF
TRBV2	.	TRBJ1-2	CASKGDRAYGYTF